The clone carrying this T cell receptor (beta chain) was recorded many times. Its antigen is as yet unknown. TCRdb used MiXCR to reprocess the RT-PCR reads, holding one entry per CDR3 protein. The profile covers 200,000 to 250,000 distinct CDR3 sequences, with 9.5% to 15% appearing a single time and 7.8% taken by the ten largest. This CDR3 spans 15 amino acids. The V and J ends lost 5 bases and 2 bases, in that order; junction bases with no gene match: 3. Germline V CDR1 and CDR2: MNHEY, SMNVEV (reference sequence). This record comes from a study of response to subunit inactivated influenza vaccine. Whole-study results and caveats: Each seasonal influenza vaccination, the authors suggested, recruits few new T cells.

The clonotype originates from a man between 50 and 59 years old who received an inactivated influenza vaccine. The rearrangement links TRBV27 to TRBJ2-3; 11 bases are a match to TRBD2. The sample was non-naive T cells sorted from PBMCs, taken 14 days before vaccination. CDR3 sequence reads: CASSKTSGITDTQYF. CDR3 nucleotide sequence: TGTGCCAGCAGTAAGACTAGCGGGATCACAGATACGCAGTATTTT.